These 20 T cell receptor beta chains were sequenced from one sample in a study of identical twins (TCRdb year 2016). The library was prepared using 5' RACE. The instrument was an Illumina HiSeq 2000. The public sequencing data were trimmed at Q25 with fastp and processed into clonotypes with MiXCR by TCRdb, which kept only in-frame beta chains. Entries that share a CDR3 protein sequence are merged under the most common genes and DNA. This sample gives hundreds of thousands of distinct CDR3 sequences in total; approximately 7% of them show up just once. The ten most abundant clones make up approximately 3.7% of the sample. The same specimen was also included in a second study, on yellow fever vaccine responses in identical twins.

Input material: memory (CD45RO+) T cells sorted from blood. This specimen's cell subset or site label, interpreted: CD45RO+ enriched T cells. The receptor source for this set is a woman in her late teens or twenties in good health.

On this clonotype itself: This may come from a read error, since a much larger clone is one base off. The J gene is TRBJ2-3, the V gene TRBV7-6, with 12 bases fitting TRBD2. V shed 5 bases and J 2 bases; nucleotides not matched to a gene: 5. CDR1 is SGHVS, CDR2 FNYEAQ, per germline. CDR3 length: 16 residues. CDR3 amino acids: CASSRPSGGATDTQYF. The CDR3 DNA reads as TGTGCCAGCAGCCGACCTAGCGGGGGGGCCACAGATACGCAGTATTTT.

This clonotype has a count of ten or more. V and J are TRBV15 and TRBJ2-1, with 8 bases identical to TRBD1. This CDR3 has 15 amino acids. Germline CDR1 LNHNV, CDR2 YYDKDF (reference sequence). V dropped 5 bases and J dropped 9; count of bases not matched to a gene: 12. The CDR3 DNA follows: TGTGCCACCAGCCTACTCCGGACAGGGAGTTCTGAGCAGTTCTTC. Its translation is CATSLLRTGSSEQFF.

This clonotype was counted a few times. The genes are TRBV4-1 and TRBJ1-6; tentatively, D is TRBD1 (5 bases). In germline, CDR1 is MGHRA, CDR2 YSYEKL. Trimming shortened V by 8 bases and J by 1 base, and 9 bases separated the two germline ends. The CDR3 contains 14 residues. CDR3 sequence reads: CASCPGSYNSPLHF. Here the CDR3 DNA reads TGCGCCAGCTGTCCAGGGTCCTATAATTCACCCCTCCACTTT.

The sample holds a few counts of this clonotype. The chain recombines TRBV24-1 with TRBJ2-1; 11 nucleotides align to TRBD2. The germline CDR1 and CDR2 sequences are KGHDR and SFDVKD. V dropped 5 bases and J dropped 6; count of bases not matched to a gene: 8. The CDR3 consists of 16 residues. CDR3 residues: CATSGLTSGAANEQFF. In DNA, the CDR3 is TGTGCCACCAGTGGCCTGACTAGCGGGGCCGCCAATGAGCAGTTCTTC.

This chain uses TRBV2 with TRBJ1-3; unclear D gene. The CDR3 has 14 residues. Per germline, CDR1 SNHLY and CDR2 FYNNEI. The ends were cut back, 2 bases at V and 4 bases at J, with 9 bases in the middle. In nucleotides, the CDR3 is TGTGCCAGCAGTGAAAGTGGGCCAGGAAACACCATATATTTT. This sequence encodes CASSESGPGNTIYF.

This clonotype was recorded many times. V and J are TRBV20-1 and TRBJ1-2; no clear D gene. CDR1 and CDR2 (germline): DFQATT, SNEGSKA (reference sequence). The CDR3 contains 14 residues. Trimming left V 3 bases short and J 0 bases short, with 11 bases between. The CDR3 protein is CSARSRQANYGYTF. CDR3 coding DNA: TGCAGTGCTAGGTCGCGCCAGGCTAACTATGGCTACACCTTC.

This clonotype was seen many times. The gene calls are TRBV20-1 and TRBJ1-2, with 10 bases fitting TRBD1. J gave up 6 bases and V 3 bases, and 13 bases lay outside the gene matches. This CDR3 is built from 16 residues. Germline CDR1 DFQATT, CDR2 SNEGSKA (reference sequence). Here the CDR3 DNA reads TGCAGTGCTAGGCCGGGACAGGGGAGTCGGATTGATGGCTACACCTTC. It yields the protein CSARPGQGSRIDGYTF.

This clonotype came up many times. The rearrangement uses TRBV11-2 and TRBJ2-5; 12 nucleotides match TRBD2. Germline CDR1 is SGHAT and CDR2 is FQNNGV. This CDR3 spans 16 amino acids. J lost 4 bases, V lost 5 bases, and 8 bases had no gene match. The CDR3 nucleotides read TGTGCCAGCAGCCAGGGACTAGCGGGCCGTACAGAGACCCAGTACTTC. As protein: CASSQGLAGRTETQYF.

The V and J genes are TRBV6-2 or TRBV6-3 and TRBJ2-3; D may be TRBD1 (6 bases). CDR1 MNHEY and CDR2 SVGEGT come from the germline V gene. The CDR3 spans 18 residues. Trimming cost V 5 bases and J 2 bases, with 23 bases left between them. CDR3: CASSHNPQLGAFTDTQYF. The CDR3 nucleotides are TGTGCCAGCAGTCATAACCCTCAATTGGGGGCATTCACAGATACGCAGTATTTT.

In this sample, this clonotype turned up many times. The V and J genes are TRBV5-1 and TRBJ2-1, with D possibly TRBD2 on 6 matching bases. Trimming removed 7 bases at V and 4 bases at J, with 12 bases between. Looked up from germline, CDR1 is SGHRS and CDR2 is YFSETQ. CDR3 length: 13 residues. The CDR3, as DNA: TGCGCCAGCCGCCCAGCGGGTTACAATGAGCAGTTCTTC. It translates to CASRPAGYNEQFF.

Only a few counts were recorded for this clonotype. This chain connects TRBV27 to TRBJ1-1; D may be TRBD1 (6 bases). CDR1 is MNHEY and CDR2 is SMNVEV in the germline V gene (reference sequence). V lost 3 bases and J 4 bases, leaving 15 bases between the germline ends. The CDR3 length is 15 residues. The CDR3 DNA sequence: TGTGCCAGCAGTTTCAGGGGTCCTGTAAGCACTGAAGCTTTCTTT. Residues: CASSFRGPVSTEAFF.

The chain links TRBV12-3 or TRBV12-4 to TRBJ2-1; D unresolved. The CDR3 totals 13 residues. V was clipped by 1 base and J by 8 bases, with 9 bases between them. CDR3: CASSLVRIDEQFF. The CDR3 DNA follows: TGTGCCAGCAGTTTAGTTCGGATAGATGAGCAGTTCTTC.

This clonotype has at least ten counts. V gene TRBV20-1 combines with J gene TRBJ2-5; 8 nucleotides align to TRBD1. The V gene's germline CDR1 is DFQATT and CDR2 SNEGSKA (reference sequence). The ends lost 6 bases at V and 5 bases at J; junction bases unmatched: 8. This CDR3 contains 13 residues. In nucleotides, the CDR3 is TGCAGTGCCCAGAGGACAGGGCCGGAGACCCAGTACTTC. It specifies CSAQRTGPETQYF.

This clonotype was observed a few times. The chain is built from TRBV28 and TRBJ2-3, with TRBD1 matching 10 bases. The germline V gene encodes CDR1 MDHEN and CDR2 SYDVKM. V shed 5 bases, J shed 4 bases, and the junction held 6 bases outside the gene matches. CDR3 length equals 15 residues. CDR3 amino acids: CASSQRTGGADTQYF. The CDR3 DNA reads TGTGCCAGCAGTCAAAGGACAGGGGGTGCAGATACGCAGTATTTT.

This clonotype was seen more than once but under ten times. The rearrangement joins TRBV7-3 to TRBJ2-1; 7 nucleotides agree with TRBD2. Germline lookup yields CDR1 SGHTA and CDR2 FQGTGA. The CDR3 runs 16 residues. With 3 bases clipped from V and 6 bases from J, the junction kept 11 bases outside the gene matches. The CDR3 DNA follows: TGTGCCAGCAGCTTCCAGCCAGCGGGGCCGGCCAATGAGCAGTTCTTC. Translated: CASSFQPAGPANEQFF.

This clonotype showed up many times. The rearrangement uses TRBV20-1 and TRBJ2-7, with D possibly TRBD2 on 6 matching bases. CDR1 and CDR2 from the germline V gene are DFQATT and SNEGSKA (reference sequence). V was pared by 0 bases and J by 2 bases, with 14 bases between. There are 15 residues in the CDR3. The CDR3 bases are TGCAGTGCTAGAGATCTCGGGCGGGAAGCCTACGAGCAGTACTTC. Translation: CSARDLGREAYEQYF.

The table lists this clonotype with many counts. The V and J genes are TRBV24-1 and TRBJ2-1; D call uncertain. CDR3 length: 15 residues. The germline gives CDR1 KGHDR, CDR2 SFDVKD. V was cut by 2 bases and J by 7 bases, with 14 bases left in between. The CDR3 sequence: CATSDSRHRRNEQFF. In DNA, the CDR3 is TGTGCCACCAGTGATTCGCGACATCGGCGGAATGAGCAGTTCTTC.

This clonotype was seen at least ten times. The chain is built from TRBV12-3 or TRBV12-4 and TRBJ1-5; no reliable D call. The length of the CDR3 is 17 residues. The V end was cut by 5 bases, the J end by 4 bases, with 21 bases between. The DNA of the CDR3 is TGTGCCAGCAGTCCCAGGAGTTGGCAGGCAGAAAATCAGCCCCAGCATTTT. This gives the protein CASSPRSWQAENQPQHF.

CDR3 DNA: TGTGCCAGCTCACCACCGACAGGTGGATTTAAGACCCAGTACTTC. Translated: CASSPPTGGFKTQYF. The chain combines TRBV18 with TRBJ2-5; D might be TRBD1 (6 bases). Germline V gene data show CDR1 as KGHSH and CDR2 as LQKENI. CDR3 length equals 15 residues. Trimming took off 0 bases at V and 6 bases at J, with 14 bases between the two ends.

At least ten counts were recorded for this clonotype. The genes are TRBV20-1 and TRBJ1-1; D gene unclear. CDR1 is DFQATT, CDR2 SNEGSKA, per germline (reference sequence). V gave up 6 bases and J gave up 4 bases, with 9 bases separating them. The CDR3 covers 11 residues. CDR3 residues: CSAKMGTEAFF. CDR3 DNA sequence: TGCAGTGCCAAAATGGGCACTGAAGCTTTCTTT.